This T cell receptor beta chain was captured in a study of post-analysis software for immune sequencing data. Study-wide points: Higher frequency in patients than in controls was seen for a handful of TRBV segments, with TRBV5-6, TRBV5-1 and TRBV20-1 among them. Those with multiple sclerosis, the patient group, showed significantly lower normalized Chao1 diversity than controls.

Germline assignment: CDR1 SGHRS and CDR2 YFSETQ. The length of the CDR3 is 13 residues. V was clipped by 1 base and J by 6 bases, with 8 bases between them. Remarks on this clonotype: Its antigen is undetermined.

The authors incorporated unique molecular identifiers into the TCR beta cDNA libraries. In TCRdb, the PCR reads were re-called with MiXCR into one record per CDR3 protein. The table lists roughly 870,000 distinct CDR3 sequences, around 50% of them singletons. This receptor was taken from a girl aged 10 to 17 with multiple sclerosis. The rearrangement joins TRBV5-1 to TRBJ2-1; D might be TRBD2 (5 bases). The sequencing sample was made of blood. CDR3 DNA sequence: TGCGCCAGCAGCTTGCCCGGACTCAATGAGCAGTTCTTC. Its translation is CASSLPGLNEQFF.